This T cell receptor beta chain comes out of a study of blood T cell repertoires in COVID-19. Study overall: COVID-19 samples from acute and convalescent phases originated in the United States, Italy and Spain. Sample material is recorded as cDNA or gDNA derived from T cells, B-cell-depleted T cells, or PBMCs.

This CDR3 contains 22 residues. V shed 3 bases, J shed 0 bases, and the junction held 20 bases outside the gene matches. The germline V gene has CDR1 LNHDA and CDR2 SQIVND (reference sequence). Per the original methods: Reference gene primer amplification yielded estimated nucleated cell counts. Assay: immunoSEQ multiplex PCR; the TCRdb copy retains only in-frame clones and omits some. D and trimming were read from the DNA, whereas the V and J calls and clone size are those reported in that table. The repertoire has 40,000 to 60,000 clones, 86% of them found once; the top ten carry around 4.6%. V usage is TRBV19 and J usage is TRBJ2-1; 10 bases align to TRBD2. The source material was peripheral blood. The receptor comes from a middle-aged man with active COVID-19. Here the CDR3 DNA reads TGTGCCAGTAGTATTGGCCCGGGGGGGGTAGCGGGAGGCCTAAACTCCTACAATGAGCAGTTCTTC. This gives the protein CASSIGPGGVAGGLNSYNEQFF.